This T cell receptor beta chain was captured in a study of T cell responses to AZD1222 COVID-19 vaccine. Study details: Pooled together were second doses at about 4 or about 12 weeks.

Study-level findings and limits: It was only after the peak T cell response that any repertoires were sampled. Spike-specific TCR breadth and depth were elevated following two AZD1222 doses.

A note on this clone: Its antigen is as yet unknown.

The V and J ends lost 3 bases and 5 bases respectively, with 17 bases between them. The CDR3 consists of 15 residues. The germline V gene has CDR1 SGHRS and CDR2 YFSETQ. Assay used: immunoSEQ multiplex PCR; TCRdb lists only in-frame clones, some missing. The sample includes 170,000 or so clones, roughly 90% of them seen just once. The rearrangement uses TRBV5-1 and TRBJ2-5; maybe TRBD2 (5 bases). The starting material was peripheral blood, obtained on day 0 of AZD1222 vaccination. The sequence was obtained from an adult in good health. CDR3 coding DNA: TGCGCCAGCAGCTCTGCCGGGATCCGCGGGGAGACCCAGTACTTC. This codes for CASSSAGIRGETQYF. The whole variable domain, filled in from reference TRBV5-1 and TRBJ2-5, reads KAGVTQTPRYLIKTRGQQVTLSCSPISGHRSVSWYQQTPGQGLQFLFEYFSETQRNKGNFPGRFSGRQFSNSRSEMNVSTLELGDSALYLCASSSAGIRGETQYFGPGTRLLVL.